The source of this T cell receptor beta chain is a study of T cells after yellow fever vaccination. The germline CDR1 and CDR2 sequences are ENHRY and SYGVKD. This CDR3 is 18 amino acids long. V was pared by 5 bases and J by 8 bases, with 13 bases of the junction left unmatched. This clonotype was found many times. Conversion of TCR transcripts into cDNA relied on 5'RACE template switching, which added a universal primer site and UMIs. TCRdb recomputed calls from the 5' RACE reads with MiXCR, one row per CDR3 protein. Of a few hundred thousand distinct CDR3 sequences listed, 10% to 15% are singletons.

The gene calls are TRBV10-3 and TRBJ2-1; 15 bases are shared with TRBD2. Material: CD4+ T cells sorted from PBMCs, obtained 45 days after the yellow fever booster vaccination. This TCR was sampled from a man under 40 who received the YFV17D yellow fever vaccine. CDR3 nucleotide sequence: TGTGCCATCAGTCTGACGGGACTAGCGGGAGGCAAAGGGGATGAGCAGTTCTTC. Its translation: CAISLTGLAGGKGDEQFF.